The TCR beta chain under discussion was sequenced for a study of blood T cell repertoires in COVID-19. Study context: T cells, B-cell-depleted T cells, or PBMCs provided the cDNA or gDNA that served as material.

Original methodology: The assay estimated nucleated cells by amplifying reference gene primers. Sequenced by immunoSEQ multiplex PCR; TCRdb stores in-frame clones only, minus some. V and J calls and clone size are copied from that table; D and trimming were computed from the DNA. Here the sample spans a few hundred thousand clones, 85% being singletons. Trimming pared 6 bases from V and 8 bases from J, leaving 14 bases between. The germline CDR1 and CDR2 sequences are WNHNN and SYGVQD (reference sequence). This CDR3 spans 13 amino acids. Participants were aged about 18 to 90 years, lived in 20 to 30 US areas, and enrolled virtually. Self-reported history from a screening survey and questionnaire set each donor's cohort.

Source material: PBMCs or T cells enriched from blood (not recorded which). V usage is TRBV10-1 and J usage is TRBJ2-4; D is possibly TRBD2 (6 bases). The receptor comes from a woman aged 45 to 65 who had recovered from COVID-19. The DNA for the CDR3 is TGCGCCAGCAGCCTCCGGTTAGCGGACATTCAGTACTTC. This translates into CASSLRLADIQYF.